Below, one TCR beta chain is given with its context. Other DNA sequences from this sample encode an identical CDR3 as well. These data originate in a study of cytomegalovirus exposure and HLA in healthy donors. Study summary: As released early, the data held approximately 80 million unique TCRs from HLA-typed donors.

The PCR had 60 Vbeta and 13 Jbeta primers. The protocol was immunoSEQ multiplex PCR, while the TCRdb copy is restricted to in-frame clones and leaves out a portion. The sample holds around 150,000 clones, around nine tenths seen once. The CDR3 covers 13 residues. Trimming removed 0 bases at V and 4 bases at J, with 8 bases between. Germline V CDR1 and CDR2: SGHRS, YFSETQ. The TCR sequence derives from a woman aged 30 to 39 in good health and CMV-seronegative. The sequencing sample was made of PBMCs. This chain uses TRBV5-1 with TRBJ2-7; D is possibly TRBD2 (6 bases). As DNA, the CDR3 is TGCGCCAGCAGCTTGGCGGGGGAGTACGAGCAGTACTTC. Its protein product is CASSLAGEYEQYF.